Listed below are T cell receptor beta chains from one sample, sequenced in a study of shared clonotypes between healthy human individuals. Sequencing was performed with immunoSEQ multiplex PCR; in TCRdb, only in-frame clones are kept and a portion is missing. This sample has approximately 500,000 clones, with roughly 85% found just once. The sequenced sample consisted of PBMCs. Receptors originate from a woman between 40 and 50 years old in good health. Some clones in this sample may be carry-over from other donors' samples. The CDR3 runs from the conserved cysteine through the conserved F or W. D genes are given only for firm matches. The listing skips clone size in some rows; elsewhere it reads once, few, many or a size class.

clone size: -
D gene: -
J gene: TRBJ1-5
V gene: TRBV6-1
CDR3 protein: CAVTPRGFNQPQHF
CDR3 DNA: TGTGCCGTTACACCCAGGGGATTCAATCAGCCCCAGCATTTT

clone size: -
D gene: -
J gene: TRBJ1-3
V gene: TRBV7-9
CDR3 protein: CASSKGGVRENTIYF
CDR3 DNA: TGTGCCAGCAGCAAAGGCGGTGTTCGGGAAAACACCATATATTTT

clone size: -
D gene: TRBD2
J gene: TRBJ2-3
V gene: TRBV7-2
CDR3 protein: CASTRAGRVTDTQYF
CDR3 DNA: TGTGCCAGCACCCGAGCGGGAAGGGTCACAGATACGCAGTATTTT

clone size: -
D gene: -
J gene: TRBJ2-5
V gene: TRBV1
CDR3 protein: CTSSQGVKETQYF
CDR3 DNA: TGCACCAGCAGCCAGGGCGTAAAAGAGACCCAGTACTTC

clone size: -
D gene: -
J gene: TRBJ1-3
V gene: TRBV4-3
CDR3 protein: CASSQSRRNTIYF
CDR3 DNA: TGCGCCAGCAGCCAGTCACGGCGAAACACCATATATTTT

clone size: -
D gene: TRBD2
J gene: TRBJ2-1
V gene: TRBV27
CDR3 protein: CASSSGLAAYNEQFF
CDR3 DNA: TGTGCCAGCAGTTCGGGACTAGCGGCCTACAATGAGCAGTTCTTC

clone size: -
D gene: TRBD2
J gene: TRBJ2-5
V gene: TRBV30
CDR3 protein: CAWSVVGGQETQYF
CDR3 DNA: TGTGCCTGGAGTGTGGTGGGAGGGCAAGAGACCCAGTACTTC

clone size: -
D gene: -
J gene: TRBJ1-4
V gene: TRBV4-3
CDR3 protein: CASSQDPSSSQQVF
CDR3 DNA: TGCGCCAGCAGCCAAGATCCAAGTTCGTCTCAACAGGTTTTT

clone size: -
D gene: TRBD2
J gene: TRBJ2-1
V gene: TRBV4-2
CDR3 protein: CASSQDLTGGGYNEQFF
CDR3 DNA: TGTGCCAGCAGCCAAGATTTAACGGGAGGAGGGTACAATGAGCAGTTCTTC

clone size: -
D gene: -
J gene: TRBJ1-3
V gene: TRBV29-1
CDR3 protein: CSVAEDGNSGNTIYF
CDR3 DNA: TGCAGCGTTGCTGAGGACGGCAACTCTGGAAACACCATATATTTT

clone size: -
D gene: -
J gene: TRBJ2-5
V gene: TRBV30
CDR3 protein: CAWSVREALRGETQYF
CDR3 DNA: TGTGCCTGGAGTGTACGTGAGGCGTTAAGGGGAGAGACCCAGTACTTC

clone size: -
D gene: -
J gene: TRBJ2-1
V gene: TRBV19
CDR3 protein: CASSADQSNEQFF
CDR3 DNA: TGTGCCAGTAGTGCGGACCAAAGCAATGAGCAGTTCTTC

clone size: -
D gene: TRBD1
J gene: TRBJ2-7
V gene: TRBV29-1
CDR3 protein: CSVALGGGYEQYF
CDR3 DNA: TGCAGCGTTGCCTTAGGGGGCGGTTACGAGCAGTACTTC

clone size: -
D gene: -
J gene: TRBJ2-1
V gene: TRBV10-3
CDR3 protein: CAISPAGTSYNEQFF
CDR3 DNA: TGTGCCATCAGCCCAGCGGGCACCTCCTACAATGAGCAGTTCTTC

clone size: -
D gene: TRBD1
J gene: TRBJ1-3
V gene: TRBV9
CDR3 protein: CASSAWDSRNTIYF
CDR3 DNA: TGTGCCAGCAGCGCCTGGGACAGTCGGAACACCATATATTTT

clone size: -
D gene: -
J gene: TRBJ2-1
V gene: TRBV5-1
CDR3 protein: CASSVQRDNNEQFF
CDR3 DNA: TGCGCCAGCAGCGTACAGCGGGACAACAATGAGCAGTTCTTC

clone size: -
D gene: -
J gene: TRBJ2-2
V gene: TRBV18
CDR3 protein: CASSSQPGELFF
CDR3 DNA: TGTGCCAGCTCATCCCAACCCGGGGAGCTGTTTTTT

clone size: -
D gene: -
J gene: TRBJ2-7
V gene: TRBV28
CDR3 protein: CASSLFHHSPLEQYF
CDR3 DNA: TGTGCCAGCAGTTTATTTCACCATAGCCCGCTCGAGCAGTACTTC

clone size: few
D gene: TRBD1
J gene: TRBJ1-1
V gene: TRBV5-1
CDR3 protein: CASSTRTGRGSEAFF
CDR3 DNA: TGCGCCAGCAGCACCCGGACAGGGCGAGGGTCTGAAGCTTTCTTT

clone size: -
D gene: -
J gene: TRBJ2-5
V gene: TRBV18
CDR3 protein: CASSPGSQETQYF
CDR3 DNA: TGTGCCAGCTCACCGGGCAGCCAAGAGACCCAGTACTTC

clone size: few
D gene: -
J gene: TRBJ2-5
V gene: TRBV5-1
CDR3 protein: CASSLGLETQYF
CDR3 DNA: TGCGCCAGCAGCTTGGGTCTAGAGACCCAGTACTTC

clone size: -
D gene: TRBD2
J gene: TRBJ2-7
V gene: TRBV7-9
CDR3 protein: CASSQIGLAGGSEQYF
CDR3 DNA: TGTGCCAGCAGCCAGATTGGACTAGCGGGAGGTTCCGAGCAGTACTTC

clone size: -
D gene: -
J gene: TRBJ2-7
V gene: TRBV15
CDR3 protein: CATSIGRGSYEQYF
CDR3 DNA: TGTGCCACCAGCATAGGTAGAGGCTCCTACGAGCAGTACTTC

clone size: -
D gene: -
J gene: TRBJ2-3
V gene: TRBV7-9
CDR3 protein: CASSNGFTDTQYF
CDR3 DNA: TGTGCCAGCAGTAACGGTTTCACAGATACGCAGTATTTT

clone size: -
D gene: -
J gene: TRBJ2-5
V gene: TRBV5-5
CDR3 protein: CASSFTDRRAQYF
CDR3 DNA: TGTGCCAGCAGCTTTACGGACCGGAGGGCCCAGTACTTC

clone size: -
D gene: -
J gene: TRBJ2-7
V gene: TRBV27
CDR3 protein: CASSLSTGSYEQYF
CDR3 DNA: TGTGCCAGCAGTTTATCGACGGGCTCCTACGAGCAGTACTTC